Given below is one T cell receptor beta chain in context. Its specificity is not known. The sample belongs to a study of long-term antiretroviral therapy in people with HIV. Overall study: The earliest specimens came about a decade ahead of the 2015 immediate-ART recommendation.

Findings of the study overall: Information on adherence to ART, viral resistance or therapy changes was unavailable.

The CDR3 extends over 17 amino acids. The V gene's germline CDR1 is MNHEY and CDR2 SMNVEV (reference sequence). V dropped 5 bases and J dropped 4; count of bases not matched to a gene: 14. The study drew at least one pre-ART and at least two post-ART PBMC samples from every donor. Every participant with HIV received treatment in the United States. Assay version v3.0 of immunoSEQ was used, and it was run at survey level. Method: immunoSEQ multiplex PCR; TCRdb's copy keeps in-frame clones and lacks some. The data contain about 20,000 clones, over 75% of them singletons. The input for sequencing was unsorted PBMCs, taken approximately 4.4 years before starting antiretroviral therapy. The receptor comes from a young woman with HIV. V is TRBV27 and J is TRBJ2-1, with 7 bases aligning to TRBD2. CDR3 bases: TGTGCCAGCAGTACTAGGGGAGGGGAGGCGCGATACAATGAGCAGTTCTTC. Its translation: CASSTRGGEARYNEQFF.